This T cell receptor (beta chain) was sequenced during a study of blood T cell repertoires in COVID-19. About the research overall: COVID-19 samples, acute and convalescent, were from the United States, Italy and Spain.

There are 16 residues in the CDR3. Germline V gene lookup returns CDR1 KGHSH and CDR2 LQKENI. Trimming removed 3 bases from V and 5 bases from J, with 17 bases in between. TCRdb keeps only in-frame clones here, not all; method: immunoSEQ multiplex PCR. The table shows some 460,000 clones, with approximately 90% occurring only once. Input material: PBMCs or T cells enriched from blood (not recorded which). This chain connects TRBV18 to TRBJ2-1; no definite D call. The TCR comes from a woman between 18 and 30 years old with acute COVID-19. The CDR3 bases are TGTGCCAGCTCACCTCCGTCCCAACTGATACACAATGAGCAGTTCTTC. This codes for CASSPPSQLIHNEQFF.